This record looks at one T cell receptor beta chain sequence and its context. Its binding antigen is unknown. Base quality data are lacking; no much larger clone is found one base away. This specimen comes from a study of graft-versus-host responses after intestinal transplantation listed by TCRdb under 2021. The study in broad terms: The transplants that recipients received were multivisceral, liver-intestinal, or isolated intestinal. Every recipient was given anti-thymocyte globulin induction, then maintenance tacrolimus and steroids for 3 to 4 years. After intestinal transplantation, graft-versus-host and host-versus-graft alloreactive T cell clones were followed in the graft, circulation and bone marrow using bulk TCR-beta CDR3 sequencing. Alloreactive clones were identified by sequencing pre-transplant mixed lymphocyte reaction products and comparing them with unstimulated pre-transplant donor and recipient T cells. The cohort enrolled some 24 intestinal transplant recipients, one of whom was a retransplant, and 3 patients without pretransplant specimens were excluded. A peak of at least 4% donor T cells among recipient peripheral blood mononuclear cells was the definition used for donor T cell macrochimerism. Rather than being sequenced by the commercial service, samples from a few later patients were sequenced in-house on an Illumina MiSeq and processed with MiXCR. Overall results and qualifications from the work: High GvH to HvG T cell clonal ratios were observed in the allografts of patients with donor T cell macrochimerism. The relatively low number and heterogeneity of intestinal transplant patients limited the conclusions. GvH clones were detected in recipient bone marrow, and some of these GvH clones were observed earlier in ileal mucosa or blood, consistent with an intestinal mucosal origin. Early after transplant, peak levels of circulating GvH clones were found to be associated with declines in HvG clones.

The germline V gene provides CDR1 MGHRA and CDR2 YSYEKL. Unmatched junction bases come to 5, with V trimmed by 2 bases and J by 1 base. Reading from cysteine to phenylalanine, the CDR3 counts 16 amino acids. Solely the CDR3 DNA is kept, with 48 bases framed from the first base. Libraries were made using the immunoSEQ multiplex PCR assay. In most patients, genomic DNA was isolated using the Qiagen DNeasy Blood and Tissue Kit and sent frozen to Adaptive Biotechnologies for TCR sequencing. High-throughput TCR-beta CDR3 sequencing of genomic DNA from most patients was performed by Adaptive Biotechnologies. Per the original workflow: Adaptive's ImmunoSEQ software supplied the TCR sequencing data for 18 patients, while MiXCR and VDJtools were used to process a few other patients. CD4 versus CD8 sorting errors were corrected by removing sequences found in both subsets at a frequency ratio below 5:1. CDR3 nucleotide sequences shared by donor and recipient were removed because the origin of these sequences could not be assigned. To count as alloreactive, a clone needed at least 2-fold expansion over unstimulated cells and a minimum CFSE-low frequency of 0.002% (template counts) or 0.001% (read counts). Mappable clones were those detected in sequenced pre-transplant spleen, lymph node, or MLR CFSE-low populations of the donor or recipient. Cumulative frequency of alloreactive clones was calculated as a percentage of all sequences weighted by copy number. This is the immuneACCESS table as TCRdb keeps it, with only in-frame sequences that have V and J called. A part of the clones is gone; compared with another copy, unresolved V genes explain less than half, and the rest is unexplained. Clone size and V and J calls were adopted from that table, with D and trimming inferred from the DNA. The sample table lists some 90,000 clones, 80% to 95% of them with a count of one. In total, the top ten clones hold roughly 0.39% of the sample.

The sample's time point label is to be understood as: cells obtained before transplantation from donor or recipient. CD3+CD4+ and CD3+CD8+ populations were FACS-sorted from unstimulated pre-transplant donor and recipient cells taken from spleen or lymph nodes. Sequenced here: unstimulated CD8+ T cells sorted from spleen or lymph node cells, sampled before transplant. The sequence derives from a human donor who was the organ donor for an intestinal transplant. This receptor chain uses TRBV4-1 and TRBJ1-1, with 9 bases matching TRBD1. The DNA sequence is given as TGCGCCAGCAGCCAAAGGGGACAGGGAGCGAACACTGAAGCTTTCTTT. This translates into CASSQRGQGANTEAFF.